This T cell receptor beta chain was recovered during a study of blood T cell repertoires in COVID-19. Looking at the study overall: Samples came from the United States, Italy and Spain, spanning acute and convalescent COVID-19. The cDNA or gDNA used as material had been derived from T cells, B-cell-depleted T cells, or PBMCs.

The V and J ends lost 0 bases and 2 bases respectively, with 17 bases between them. In germline, CDR1 is GTSNPN, CDR2 SVGIG (reference sequence). This CDR3 contains 18 residues. Original processing notes: Estimated nucleated cell counts came from reference gene primer amplification. Here immunoSEQ multiplex PCR was the method, and the copy in TCRdb shows in-frame clones only, minus some. V, J and clone size were drawn from that table, and D and trimming were deduced from the DNA. The sample lists about 190,000 clones; roughly four fifths were seen once. This sequence was found in a man aged 25 to 40 with active or convalescent COVID-19. The chain carries TRBV30 and TRBJ1-6; D gene uncertain. Sequencing was done on a sample of peripheral blood. CDR3 sequence reads: CAWSVRGNGRTYNSPLHF. CDR3 in DNA: TGTGCCTGGAGTGTAAGAGGGAATGGGAGGACCTATAATTCACCCCTCCACTTT.